Below, 27 T cell receptor beta chains from the same sample are listed, as sequenced in a study of CD4 and CD8 cells across lung adenocarcinoma regions. TCRdb redid the calling of the PCR reads with MiXCR, one entry per CDR3 protein. Here the sample spans approximately 11,000 distinct CDR3 sequences, 40% to 50% being singletons. The material sequenced was CD8+ T cells from the margin of a lung tumor. The receptors were sampled from a female donor with lung adenocarcinoma. The CD4 and CD8 labels of this study may be unreliable.

CDR3 region: CASSRTRGGEGTQYF. The CDR3 nucleotides are TGTGCCAGCAGCCGGACGCGCGGGGGCGAAGGCACGCAGTACTTC. This chain uses TRBV6-1 with TRBJ2-3; TRBD2 is a possible D gene (7 bases). The J call may be wrong; the DNA end is better matched by TRBJ2-7. CDR3 length equals 15 residues. In germline, CDR1 is MNHNS, CDR2 SASEGT.

The chain is built from TRBV6-5 and TRBJ2-1; D uncertain. Trimming removed 7 bases from V and 9 bases from J, with 22 bases in between. Germline CDR1 reads MNHEY; CDR2 reads SVGAGI. This CDR3 has 15 residues. The CDR3 spells CASIFSPGSLGEQFF. The CDR3 bases are TGTGCCAGCATTTTTTCGCCTGGATCGCTGGGTGAGCAGTTCTTC.

The chain combines TRBV7-2 with TRBJ2-1; D is perhaps TRBD1 (6 bases). The assigned J gene may be wrong: the sequence end matches TRBJ2-7 better. Germline CDR1 and CDR2: SGHTA and FQGNSA. CDR3 size: 14 residues. The CDR3 loop reads CASSFRDTAYEQYF. DNA for the CDR3: TGTGCCAGCAGCTTCCGGGACACGGCATACGAGCAGTACTTC.

The V and J genes are TRBV28 and TRBJ1-2; D ambiguous. Germline V lookup: CDR1 MDHEN, CDR2 SYDVKM. The V gene lost 5 bases and the J gene lost 0 bases, with 19 bases spanning the gap. The CDR3 contains 17 residues. CDR3 loop: CASSNLATGLANYGYTF. The CDR3 DNA reads TGTGCCAGCAGTAATTTAGCCACGGGATTGGCTAACTATGGCTACACCTTC.

This clonotype was observed many times. This chain uses TRBV6-1 with TRBJ2-7, with D perhaps assigned TRBD1 or TRBD2 (5 bases each). Trimming shortened V by 7 bases and J by 0 bases, and 13 bases separated the two germline ends. CDR1 and CDR2 (germline): MNHNS, SASEGT. The CDR3 runs to 14 residues. In DNA, the CDR3 is TGTGCCAGCACCTTAAATGGGGGCTCCTACGAGCAGTACTTC. Translating gives CASTLNGGSYEQYF.

This clonotype was detected ten times or more. The CDR3 loop is CASSSDRGETQYF. CDR3 in DNA: TGTGCCAGCAGTTCCGACAGAGGCGAGACCCAGTACTTC. The chain uses TRBV27 and TRBJ2-5, with a weak D call TRBD1 (5 bases). Germline-derived CDR1 and CDR2 are MNHEY and SMNVEV (reference sequence). V lost 4 bases, J lost 5 bases, and 11 bases lay in between. This CDR3 has 13 amino acids.

This clonotype turned up a few times. This chain joins TRBV12-3 or TRBV12-4 and TRBJ2-3, with 7 nucleotides matching TRBD1. J gave up 5 bases and V 3 bases, and 11 bases lay outside the gene matches. The CDR3 length is 16 residues. The CDR3 DNA reads as TGTGCCAGCAGTTTTCTGGAGACAGGGTATTTAGATACGCAGTATTTT. Translating it yields CASSFLETGYLDTQYF.

Concerning this clonotype: The junction does not match germline at one end; this may be a read error. The CDR3, as DNA: TGTGTCGGCAGTTACTCCGGGGGGGCAGATACGCAGTATTTC. This encodes CVGSYSGGADTQYF. The chain links TRBV6-5 to TRBJ2-3, with 8 bases identical to TRBD2. This CDR3 has 14 residues. Germline-derived CDR1 and CDR2 are MNHEY and SVGAGI.

This clonotype was detected only a few times. The chain is built from TRBV7-2 and TRBJ2-1; 7 bases match TRBD1. Judging by the DNA end, TRBJ2-7 fits better; the J call may be wrong. The CDR3 has 15 residues. Germline CDR1 and CDR2: SGHTA and FQGNSA. The DNA for the CDR3 is TGTGCCAGCAGCCTGGGTGGACAGGTTACATACGAGCAGTACTTC. It yields the protein CASSLGGQVTYEQYF.

With regard to this clonotype: Sequence at one end of the junction differs from germline and may be a read error. This chain connects TRBV10-2 to TRBJ2-3; D might be TRBD2 (7 bases). This CDR3 region has 14 residues. The V gene's germline CDR1 is WSHSY and CDR2 SAAADI. The CDR3 DNA reads as TGCGCGGGGCGCGGGGGCAGTGAGGCAGAGACGCAGTATTTC. This translates into CAGRGGSEAETQYF.

In its sample, this clonotype was seen many times. The J gene is TRBJ2-3, the V gene TRBV6-4; tentative D call: TRBD2 (5 bases). Trimming removed 2 bases at V and 7 bases at J, with 13 bases between. The CDR3 runs 14 residues. Per germline, CDR1 MRHNA and CDR2 SNTAGT. This CDR3 reads CASSDQVGVNTQYF. The CDR3 DNA reads TGTGCCAGCAGTGACCAAGTCGGGGTTAATACGCAGTATTTT.

The chain combines TRBV11-2 with TRBJ2-1, with TRBD2 identical over 9 bases. The end of the DNA aligns better with TRBJ2-7, so the J call may be wrong. Germline V CDR1 and CDR2: SGHAT, FQNNGV. The CDR3 covers 15 residues. CDR3 bases: TGTGCCAGCAGCTCAGGGGCGGGGGGGTATTATGAGCAGTACTTC. Translation gives CASSSGAGGYYEQYF.

The genes are TRBV6-5 and TRBJ2-3, with D tentatively TRBD2 (7 bases). From germline, CDR1 is MNHEY and CDR2 SVGAGI. The CDR3 totals 15 residues. Trimming left V 6 bases short and J 9 bases short, with 22 bases between. CDR3 loop: CASSYGGGGKNTQYF. The DNA for the CDR3 is TGTGCCAGCAGCTATGGGGGCGGGGGCAAAAACACGCAGTATTTT.

A word on this clonotype: At one boundary the junction diverges from the germline segment, which might be a read error. The J gene is TRBJ2-4, the V gene TRBV11-1; 7 nucleotides agree with TRBD2. The CDR3 consists of 17 residues. Germline-derived CDR1 and CDR2 are SGHAT and FQDESV (reference sequence). The CDR3 DNA sequence: TGTGCCAGCAGCCCCCGGGGGGTGTCCAGAGCCACAAACATGCAGTACTTC. This gives the protein CASSPRGVSRATNMQYF.

This chain uses TRBV6-5 with TRBJ2-3; D is possibly TRBD2 (5 bases). The V gene lost 6 bases and the J gene lost 6 bases, with 19 bases spanning the gap. Germline CDR1 reads MNHEY; CDR2 reads SVGAGI. This CDR3 region has 15 residues. Here the CDR3 DNA reads TGTGCCAGCAGATTCTCCGCTGTGAGCGGCGATACGCAGTATTTT. It encodes CASRFSAVSGDTQYF.

This clonotype turned up a few times. The chain carries TRBV15 and TRBJ2-5; 8 bases are a match to TRBD1. The CDR3 has 12 residues. With V trimmed by 11 bases and J by 6 bases, 8 bases remained unmatched. The germline V gene encodes CDR1 LNHNV and CDR2 YYDKDF (reference sequence). The CDR3 sequence: CASSGTGKTQYF. In nucleotides, the CDR3 is TGTGCCTCGTCCGGGACAGGAAAGACCCAGTACTTC.

This chain joins TRBV10-3 and TRBJ2-1, with 10 bases identical to TRBD1. Germline CDR1 and CDR2: ENHRY and SYGVKD. CDR3 length: 14 amino acids. The junction had 13 bases not matched to a gene; V was cut back by 10 bases and J by 10 bases. DNA of the CDR3: TGTGCCACTGGGACCGGGACAGGGGTAGAGGAGCAGTTCTTC. Translating it yields CATGTGTGVEEQFF.

This chain uses TRBV2 with TRBJ1-3, with D possibly TRBD1 on 6 matching bases. Per the germline V gene, CDR1 is SNHLY and CDR2 is FYNNEI. Trimming took 6 bases from V and 0 from J, leaving 9 bases between them. This CDR3 contains 14 residues. The CDR3 nucleotides read TGTGCCAGCAGCGCACAGGGCTCTGGAAACACCATATATTTT. Translated, it gives CASSAQGSGNTIYF. Complete variable domain (other parts from reference TRBV2 and TRBJ1-3): EPEVTQTPSHQVTQMGQEVILRCVPISNHLYFYWYRQILGQKVEFLVSFYNNEISEKSEIFDDQFSVERPDGSNFTLKIRSTKLEDSAMYFCASSAQGSGNTIYFGEGSWLTVV.

This clonotype was detected only a few times. This rearrangement joins TRBV6-5 to TRBJ2-2; D uncertain. V gave up 0 bases and J gave up 0 bases, with 8 bases separating them. This CDR3 contains 16 residues. CDR1 MNHEY and CDR2 SVGAGI come from the germline V gene. Here the CDR3 DNA reads TGTGCCAGCAGTTACTCCGGCGGAGCGAACACCGGGGAGCTGTTTTTT. As protein: CASSYSGGANTGELFF.

Regarding this clonotype: Sequence at one end of the junction differs from germline and may be a read error. The chain employs TRBV14 and TRBJ1-5, with 7 bases identical to TRBD1. Germline V lookup: CDR1 SGHDN, CDR2 FVKESK. CDR3 length: 15 amino acids. The CDR3 DNA sequence: TGTGCCAGCAGCCAAGTCCGGGACAGAGATCAGCCCCTGCACTTT. This sequence encodes CASSQVRDRDQPLHF.

This chain links TRBV6-5 with TRBJ2-7; a possible D gene is TRBD1 (6 bases). The CDR3 sequence is 14 residues long. V shed 4 bases and J shed 5 bases, with 15 bases lying between them. CDR1 and CDR2 from the germline V gene are MNHEY and SVGAGI. The CDR3, as DNA: TGTGCCAGCAGTTCTGAGACAGGCAACGACGAGCAGTACTTC. It encodes CASSSETGNDEQYF.

This clonotype was observed a single time. The chain employs TRBV6-1 and TRBJ2-2; 7 nucleotides match TRBD2. CDR1 and CDR2 (germline): MNHNS, SASEGT. CDR3 length: 11 residues. The CDR3 loop is CASGTTGELFF. CDR3 DNA sequence: TGTGCGAGCGGGACCACCGGGGAGCTGTTTTTT.

This clonotype was counted ten times or more. The chain joins TRBV6-1 to TRBJ2-3, with D possibly called TRBD1 or TRBD2 (5 bases each). The CDR3 totals 12 residues. Germline CDR1 MNHNS, CDR2 SASEGT. Deletions cut 11 bases from V and 6 bases from J, with 15 bases between. The CDR3 nucleotides read TGTGCCGTCCCTCCGGGACGTGATACGCAGTATTTT. Its translation is CAVPPGRDTQYF.

About this clonotype itself: No conserved phenylalanine or tryptophan ends this CDR3, so it is likely a read error. The DNA is left out, because the CDR3 cannot be placed on it with certainty; the CDR3 is given as TCRdb lists it. The gene calls are TRBV12-5 and TRBJ2-3; TRBD1 is taken as the D call from the table, unchecked against the DNA. Germline V gene lookup returns CDR1 LGHNT and CDR2 FRNRAP. A total of 8 residues make up the CDR3, ends included. The CDR3 sequence: CSDRVSPS.

This sequence joins TRBV12-3 or TRBV12-4 and TRBJ2-2; D possibly matches TRBD1 or TRBD2 (6 bases each). V shed 4 bases and J shed 12 bases, with 27 bases lying between them. The CDR3 sequence is 17 residues long. The CDR3 sequence is CASSYDRGAVNTDKLFF. The DNA of the CDR3 is TGTGCCAGCAGTTACGATAGGGGGGCGGTGAACACAGATAAGCTGTTTTTT.

The chain joins TRBV6-1 to TRBJ2-3; either TRBD1 or TRBD2 may fit D (6 bases each). The germline gives CDR1 MNHNS, CDR2 SASEGT. Trimming stripped 0 bases from V and 11 bases from J, with 15 bases between. CDR3 length: 14 amino acids. CDR3 DNA: TGTGCCAGCAGTGAAGCCGGGGGCAAAAACATGCAGTATTTT. Residues: CASSEAGGKNMQYF.

About this clonotype: The junction departs from the called germline gene at one end, perhaps through a read error. The V and J genes are TRBV6-1 and TRBJ2-3; 8 bases align to TRBD1. The CDR3 length is 16 residues. CDR1 and CDR2 (germline): MNHNS, SASEGT. The CDR3 region has the DNA TGTGCCAGCAGGGGCCCAGGGGGCGATCGCTCAGATACCCAGTACTTT. Its protein is CASRGPGGDRSDTQYF.